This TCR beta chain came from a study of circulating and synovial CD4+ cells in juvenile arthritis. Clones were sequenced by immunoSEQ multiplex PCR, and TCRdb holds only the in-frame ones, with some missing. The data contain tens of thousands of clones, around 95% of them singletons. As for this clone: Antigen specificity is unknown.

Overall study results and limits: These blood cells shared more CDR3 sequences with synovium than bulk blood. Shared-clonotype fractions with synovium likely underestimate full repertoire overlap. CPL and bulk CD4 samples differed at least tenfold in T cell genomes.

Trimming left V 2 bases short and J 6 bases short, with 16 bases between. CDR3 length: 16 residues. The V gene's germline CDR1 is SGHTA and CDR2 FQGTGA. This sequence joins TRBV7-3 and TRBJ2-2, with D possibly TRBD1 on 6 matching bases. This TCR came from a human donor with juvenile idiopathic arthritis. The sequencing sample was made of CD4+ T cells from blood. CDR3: CASSLFKLRGAGELFF. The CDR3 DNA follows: TGTGCCAGCAGCTTATTTAAACTCAGGGGAGCCGGGGAGCTGTTTTTT.